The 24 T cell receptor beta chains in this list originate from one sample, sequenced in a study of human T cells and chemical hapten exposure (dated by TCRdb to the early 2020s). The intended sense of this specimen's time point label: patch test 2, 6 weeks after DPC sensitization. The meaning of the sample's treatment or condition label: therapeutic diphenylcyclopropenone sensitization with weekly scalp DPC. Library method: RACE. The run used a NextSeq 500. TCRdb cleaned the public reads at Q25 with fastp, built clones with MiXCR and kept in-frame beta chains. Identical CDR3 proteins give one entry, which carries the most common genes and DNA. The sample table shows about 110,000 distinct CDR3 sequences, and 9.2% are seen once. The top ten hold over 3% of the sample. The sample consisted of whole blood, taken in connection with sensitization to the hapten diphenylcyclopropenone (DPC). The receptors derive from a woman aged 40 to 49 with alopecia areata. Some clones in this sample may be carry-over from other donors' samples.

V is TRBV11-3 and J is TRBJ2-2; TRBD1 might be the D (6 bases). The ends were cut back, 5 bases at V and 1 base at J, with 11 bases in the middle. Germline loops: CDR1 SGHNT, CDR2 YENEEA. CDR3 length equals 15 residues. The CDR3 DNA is TGTGCCAGCAGCCCGACAGGTCTGAACACCGGGGAGCTGTTTTTT. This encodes CASSPTGLNTGELFF.

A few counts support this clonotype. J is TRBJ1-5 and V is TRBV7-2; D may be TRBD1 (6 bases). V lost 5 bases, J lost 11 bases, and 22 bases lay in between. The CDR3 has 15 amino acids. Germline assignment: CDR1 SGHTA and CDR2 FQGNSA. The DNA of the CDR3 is TGTGCCAGCAGCCCGGAGGACAGTCCCTTCCTAGCCCAGCATTTT. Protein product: CASSPEDSPFLAQHF.

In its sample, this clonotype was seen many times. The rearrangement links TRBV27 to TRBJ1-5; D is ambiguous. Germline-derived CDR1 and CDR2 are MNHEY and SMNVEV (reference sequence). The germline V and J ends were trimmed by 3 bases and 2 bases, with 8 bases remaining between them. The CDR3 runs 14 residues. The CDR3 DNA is TGTGCCAGCAGTTTTGGGAAAGGCAATCAGCCCCAGCATTTT. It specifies CASSFGKGNQPQHF.

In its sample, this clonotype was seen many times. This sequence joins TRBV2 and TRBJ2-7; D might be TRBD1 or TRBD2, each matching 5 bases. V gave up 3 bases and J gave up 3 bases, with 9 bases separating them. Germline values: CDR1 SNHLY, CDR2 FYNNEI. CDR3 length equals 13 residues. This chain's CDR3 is CASSDGTYYEQYF. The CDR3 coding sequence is TGTGCCAGCAGTGACGGGACGTACTACGAGCAGTACTTC.

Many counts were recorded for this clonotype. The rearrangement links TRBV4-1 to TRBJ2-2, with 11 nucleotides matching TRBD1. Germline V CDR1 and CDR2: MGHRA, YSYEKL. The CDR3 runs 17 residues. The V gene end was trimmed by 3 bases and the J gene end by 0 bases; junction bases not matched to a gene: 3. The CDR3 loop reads CASSHGQGATNTGELFF. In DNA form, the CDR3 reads TGCGCCAGCAGCCATGGACAGGGGGCAACGAACACCGGGGAGCTGTTTTTT.

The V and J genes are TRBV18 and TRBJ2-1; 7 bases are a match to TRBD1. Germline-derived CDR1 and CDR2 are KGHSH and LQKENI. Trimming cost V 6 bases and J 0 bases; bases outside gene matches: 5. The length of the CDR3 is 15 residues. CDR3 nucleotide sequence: TGTGCCAGCTCCTCGGGACAGACCTCCTACAATGAGCAGTTCTTC. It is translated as CASSSGQTSYNEQFF.

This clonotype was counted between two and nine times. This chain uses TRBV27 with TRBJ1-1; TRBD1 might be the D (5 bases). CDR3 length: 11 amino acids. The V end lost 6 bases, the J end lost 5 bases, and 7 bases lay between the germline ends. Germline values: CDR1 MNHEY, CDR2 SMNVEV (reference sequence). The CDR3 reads CASRWGTEAFF. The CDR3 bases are TGTGCCAGCAGGTGGGGGACTGAAGCTTTCTTT.

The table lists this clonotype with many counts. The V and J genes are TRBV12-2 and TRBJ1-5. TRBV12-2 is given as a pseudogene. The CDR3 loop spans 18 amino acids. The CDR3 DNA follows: TGTGCAAGTCGCTTATTCGATCAGTGGGTTTTAGGCAATCAGCCCCAGCATTTT. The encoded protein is CASRLFDQWVLGNQPQHF.

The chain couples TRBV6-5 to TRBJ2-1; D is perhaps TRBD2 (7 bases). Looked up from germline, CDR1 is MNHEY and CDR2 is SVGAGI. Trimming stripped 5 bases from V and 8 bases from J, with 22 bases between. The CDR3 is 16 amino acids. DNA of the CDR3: TGTGCCAGCAGTACCGGTACGGCGCAGGGGAGGGATGAGCAGTTCTTC. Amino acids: CASSTGTAQGRDEQFF.

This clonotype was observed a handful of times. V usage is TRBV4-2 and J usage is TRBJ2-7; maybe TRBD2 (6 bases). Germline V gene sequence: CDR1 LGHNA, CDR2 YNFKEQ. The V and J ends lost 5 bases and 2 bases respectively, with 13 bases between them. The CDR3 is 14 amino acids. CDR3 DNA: TGTGCCAGCAGCTACCTGGAGCGGGCCTACGAGCAGTACTTC. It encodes CASSYLERAYEQYF.

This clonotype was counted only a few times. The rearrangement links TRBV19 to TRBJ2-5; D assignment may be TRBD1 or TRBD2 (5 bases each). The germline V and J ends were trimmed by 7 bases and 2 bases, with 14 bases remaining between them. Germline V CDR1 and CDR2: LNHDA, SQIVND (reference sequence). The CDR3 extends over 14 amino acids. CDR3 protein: CASTGGSLQETQYF. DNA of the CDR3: TGTGCCAGTACTGGGGGAAGCTTACAAGAGACCCAGTACTTC.

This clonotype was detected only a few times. The CDR3 DNA sequence: TGTGCCAGCACTTCATACGGACTAGATCAGCCCCAGCATTTT. Protein: CASTSYGLDQPQHF. The rearrangement links TRBV2 to TRBJ1-5; D remains unclear. CDR3 size: 14 residues. V was pared by 7 bases and J by 5 bases, with 15 bases between. CDR1 SNHLY and CDR2 FYNNEI come from the germline V gene.

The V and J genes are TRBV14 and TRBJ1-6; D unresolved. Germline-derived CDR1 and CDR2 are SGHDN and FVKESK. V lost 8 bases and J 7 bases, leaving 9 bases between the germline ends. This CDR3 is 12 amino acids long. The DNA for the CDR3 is TGTGCCAGCCACTTATCCAATTCACCCCTCCACTTT. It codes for CASHLSNSPLHF. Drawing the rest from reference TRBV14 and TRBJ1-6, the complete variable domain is EAGVTQFPSHSVIEKGQTVTLRCDPISGHDNLYWYRRVMGKEIKFLLHFVKESKQDESGMPNNRFLAERTGGTYSTLKVQPAELEDSGVYFCASHLSNSPLHFGNGTRLTVT.

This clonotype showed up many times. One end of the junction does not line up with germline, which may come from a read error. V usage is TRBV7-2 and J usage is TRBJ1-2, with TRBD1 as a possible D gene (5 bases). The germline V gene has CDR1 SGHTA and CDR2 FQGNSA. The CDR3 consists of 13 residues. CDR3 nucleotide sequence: TGTGCCAGCAGCTTAGGGGCAGGGTATCTCAGCTTCTTC. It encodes CASSLGAGYLSFF.

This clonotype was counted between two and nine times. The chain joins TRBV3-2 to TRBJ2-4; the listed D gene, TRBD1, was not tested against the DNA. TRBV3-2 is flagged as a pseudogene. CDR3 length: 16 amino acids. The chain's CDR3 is CASSQNRGLSKNIQYF. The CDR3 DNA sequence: TGTGCCAGCAGCCAAAACAGGGGGCTGTCCAAAAACATTCAGTACTTC.

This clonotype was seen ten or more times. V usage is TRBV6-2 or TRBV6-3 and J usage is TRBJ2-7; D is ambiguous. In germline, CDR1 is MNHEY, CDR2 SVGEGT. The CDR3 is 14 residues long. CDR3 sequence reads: CLVMETPTSSLQYF. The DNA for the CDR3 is TGTCTCGTTATGGAAACACCGACGAGTTCGCTGCAGTACTTC.

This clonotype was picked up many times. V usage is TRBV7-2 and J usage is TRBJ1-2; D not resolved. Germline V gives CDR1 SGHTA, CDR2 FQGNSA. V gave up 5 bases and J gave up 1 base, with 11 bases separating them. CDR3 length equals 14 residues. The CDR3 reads CASSPVSFNYGYTF. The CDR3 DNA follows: TGTGCCAGCAGCCCTGTTAGTTTTAACTATGGCTACACCTTC.

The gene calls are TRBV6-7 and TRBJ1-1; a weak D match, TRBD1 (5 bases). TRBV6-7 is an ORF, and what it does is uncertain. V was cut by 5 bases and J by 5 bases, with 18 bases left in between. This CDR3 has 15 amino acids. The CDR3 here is CASSAHGGVRTEAFF. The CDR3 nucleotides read TGTGCCAGCAGTGCACATGGGGGGGTGAGAACTGAAGCTTTCTTT.

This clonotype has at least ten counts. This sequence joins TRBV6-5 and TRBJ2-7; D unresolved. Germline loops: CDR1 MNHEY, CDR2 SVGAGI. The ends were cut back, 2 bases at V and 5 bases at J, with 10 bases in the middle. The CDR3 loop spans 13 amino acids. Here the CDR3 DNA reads TGTGCCAGCAGTTACGGGCGGCAGGACGAGCAGTACTTC. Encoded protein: CASSYGRQDEQYF.

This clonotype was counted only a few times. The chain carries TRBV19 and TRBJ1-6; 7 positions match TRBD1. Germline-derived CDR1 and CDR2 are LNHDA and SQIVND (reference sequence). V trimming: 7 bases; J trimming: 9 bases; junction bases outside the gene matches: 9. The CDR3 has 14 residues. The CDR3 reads CASTPTGSTSPLHF. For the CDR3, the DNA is TGTGCCAGTACCCCGACAGGGTCCACTTCACCCCTCCACTTT.

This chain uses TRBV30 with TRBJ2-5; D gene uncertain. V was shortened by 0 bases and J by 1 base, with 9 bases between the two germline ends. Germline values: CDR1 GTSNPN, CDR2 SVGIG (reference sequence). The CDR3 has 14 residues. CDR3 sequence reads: CAWSVPSFQETQYF. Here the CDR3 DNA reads TGTGCCTGGAGTGTACCCTCCTTCCAAGAGACCCAGTACTTC. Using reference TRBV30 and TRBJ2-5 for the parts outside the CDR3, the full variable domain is SQTIHQWPATLVQPVGSPLSLECTVEGTSNPNLYWYRQAAGRGLQLLFYSVGIGQISSEVPQNLSASRPQDRQFILSSKKLLLSDSGFYLCAWSVPSFQETQYFGPGTRLLVL.

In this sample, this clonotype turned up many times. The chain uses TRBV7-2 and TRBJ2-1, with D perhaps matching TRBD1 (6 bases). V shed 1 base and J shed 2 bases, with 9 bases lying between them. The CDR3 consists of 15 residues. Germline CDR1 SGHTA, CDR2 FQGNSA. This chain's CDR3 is CASSLVEGAYNEQFF. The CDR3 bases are TGTGCCAGCAGCTTAGTAGAGGGGGCCTACAATGAGCAGTTCTTC.

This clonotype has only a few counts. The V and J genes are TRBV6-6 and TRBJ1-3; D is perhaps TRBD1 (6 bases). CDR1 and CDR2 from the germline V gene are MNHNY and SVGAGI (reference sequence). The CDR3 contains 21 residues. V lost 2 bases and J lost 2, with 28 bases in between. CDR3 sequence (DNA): TGTGCCAGCAGTTACGATGCCGGGACACCCTTCTCGGAGGCGGCTGGAAACACCATATATTTT. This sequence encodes CASSYDAGTPFSEAAGNTIYF.

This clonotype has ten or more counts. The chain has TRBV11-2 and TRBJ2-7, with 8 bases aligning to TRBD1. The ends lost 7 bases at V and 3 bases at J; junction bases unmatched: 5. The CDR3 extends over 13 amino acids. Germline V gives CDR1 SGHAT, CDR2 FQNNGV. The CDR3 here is CASTPDRVYEQYF. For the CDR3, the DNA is TGTGCCAGCACCCCGGACAGGGTCTACGAGCAGTACTTC.